This T cell receptor beta chain was captured by sequencing in a study of CD8+ T cells in alopecia areata. Study outcomes and limitations: Researchers report lesional scalp, most notably alopecia totalis/universalis, outstripped normal scalp in clonality. With patients, TCR sharing proved less clear than in mice, a difference possibly related to HLA.

In each case, RNA was isolated and then reverse transcribed into cDNA as the sequencing template. Generated by immunoSEQ multiplex PCR, the TCRdb table keeps only in-frame clones and is missing some. The data contain roughly 30,000 clones, around 62% of them seen just once; the ten biggest clones take up more than 15%. Trimming pared 3 bases from V and 8 bases from J, leaving 14 bases between. The length of the CDR3 is 14 residues. The germline V gene encodes CDR1 MDHEN and CDR2 SYDVKM. This clone was detected only a few times. Its antigen is still unknown. Sorting separated CD4+ and CD8+ T cells out of PBMCs.

The chain joins TRBV28 to TRBJ1-5; no reliable D call. The sample taken for sequencing was NKG2D-high CD8+ T cells sorted from blood. This TCR derives from a human donor with alopecia areata. CDR3 coding DNA: TGTGCCAGCAGTTTTAGTTTGGGGAGGGAGCCCCAGCATTTT. Translating gives CASSFSLGREPQHF.